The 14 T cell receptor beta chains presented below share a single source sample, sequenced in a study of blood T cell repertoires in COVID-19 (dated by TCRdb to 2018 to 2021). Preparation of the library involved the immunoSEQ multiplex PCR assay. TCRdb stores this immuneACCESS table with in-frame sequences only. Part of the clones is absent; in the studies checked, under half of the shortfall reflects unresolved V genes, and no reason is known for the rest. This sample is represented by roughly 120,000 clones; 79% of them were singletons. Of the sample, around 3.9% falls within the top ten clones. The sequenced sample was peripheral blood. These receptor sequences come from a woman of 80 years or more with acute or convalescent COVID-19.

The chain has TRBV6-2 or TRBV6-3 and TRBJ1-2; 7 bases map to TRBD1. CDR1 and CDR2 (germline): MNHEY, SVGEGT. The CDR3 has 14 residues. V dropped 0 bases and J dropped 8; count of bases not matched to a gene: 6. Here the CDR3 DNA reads TGTGCCAGCAGTTACTCCGGGACAGTTGGCGGCTACACCTTC. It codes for CASSYSGTVGGYTF.

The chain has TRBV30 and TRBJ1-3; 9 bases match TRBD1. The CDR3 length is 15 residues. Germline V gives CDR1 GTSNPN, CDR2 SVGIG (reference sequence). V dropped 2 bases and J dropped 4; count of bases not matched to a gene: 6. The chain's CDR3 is CAWSRGTGFGNTIYF. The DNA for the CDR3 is TGTGCCTGGAGTAGGGGGACAGGGTTCGGAAACACCATATATTTT.

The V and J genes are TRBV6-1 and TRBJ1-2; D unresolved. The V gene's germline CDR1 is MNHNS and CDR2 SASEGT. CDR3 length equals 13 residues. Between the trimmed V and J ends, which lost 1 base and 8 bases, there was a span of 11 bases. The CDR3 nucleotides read TGTGCCAGCAGTGAAGACTCCCAGGCGGGCTACACCTTC. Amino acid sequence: CASSEDSQAGYTF.

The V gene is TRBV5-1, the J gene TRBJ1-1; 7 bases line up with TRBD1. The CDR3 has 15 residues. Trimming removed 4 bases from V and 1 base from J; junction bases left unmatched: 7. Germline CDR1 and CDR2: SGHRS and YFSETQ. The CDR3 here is CASSQRQGWNTEAFF. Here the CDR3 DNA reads TGCGCCAGCAGCCAAAGACAGGGATGGAACACTGAAGCTTTCTTT.

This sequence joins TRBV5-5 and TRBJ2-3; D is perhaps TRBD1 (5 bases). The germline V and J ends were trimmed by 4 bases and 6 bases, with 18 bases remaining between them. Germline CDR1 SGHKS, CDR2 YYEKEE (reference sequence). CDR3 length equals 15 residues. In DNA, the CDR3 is TGTGCCAGCAGCCAGTGGGGCAGGGCCTTGGATACGCAGTATTTT. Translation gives CASSQWGRALDTQYF.

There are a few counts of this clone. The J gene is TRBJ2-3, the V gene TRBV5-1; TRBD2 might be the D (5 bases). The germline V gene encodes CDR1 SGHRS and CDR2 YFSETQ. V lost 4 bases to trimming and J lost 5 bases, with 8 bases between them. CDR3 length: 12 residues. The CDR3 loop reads CASSARGDTQYF. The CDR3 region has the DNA TGCGCCAGCAGCGCCCGGGGAGATACGCAGTATTTT.

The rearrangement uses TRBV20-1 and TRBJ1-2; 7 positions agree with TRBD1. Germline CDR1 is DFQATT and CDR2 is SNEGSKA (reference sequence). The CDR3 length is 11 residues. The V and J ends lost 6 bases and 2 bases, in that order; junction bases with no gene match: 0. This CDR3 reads CSAGGNYGYTF. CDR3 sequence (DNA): TGCAGTGCAGGGGGCAACTATGGCTACACCTTC.

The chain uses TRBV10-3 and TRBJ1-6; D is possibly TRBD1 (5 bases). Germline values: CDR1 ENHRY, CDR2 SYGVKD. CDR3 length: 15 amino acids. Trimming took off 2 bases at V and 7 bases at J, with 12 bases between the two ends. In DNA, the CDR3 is TGTGCCATCAGTGAGAACTCCCCAGGGAATTCACCCCTCCACTTT. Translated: CAISENSPGNSPLHF.

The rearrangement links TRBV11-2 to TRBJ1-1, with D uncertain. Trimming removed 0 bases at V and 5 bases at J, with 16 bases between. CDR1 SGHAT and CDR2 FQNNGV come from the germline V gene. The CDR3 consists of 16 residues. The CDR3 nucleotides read TGTGCCAGCAGCTTAGAGTTTGGCAACAGAGGGACTGAAGCTTTCTTT. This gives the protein CASSLEFGNRGTEAFF.

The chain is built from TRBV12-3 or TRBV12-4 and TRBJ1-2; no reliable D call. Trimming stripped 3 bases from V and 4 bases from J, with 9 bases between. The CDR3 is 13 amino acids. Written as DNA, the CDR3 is TGTGCCAGCAGTTTGCGGGGTTCCTATGGCTACACCTTC. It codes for CASSLRGSYGYTF.

The chain's CDR3 is CASNPTGWGGYGYTF. The CDR3 DNA reads as TGCGCCAGCAACCCCACAGGGTGGGGGGGATATGGCTACACCTTC. The chain joins TRBV5-1 to TRBJ1-2; tentative D call: TRBD1 (6 bases). The length of the CDR3 is 15 residues. Germline CDR1 SGHRS, CDR2 YFSETQ. Trimming pared 6 bases from V and 5 bases from J, leaving 20 bases between.

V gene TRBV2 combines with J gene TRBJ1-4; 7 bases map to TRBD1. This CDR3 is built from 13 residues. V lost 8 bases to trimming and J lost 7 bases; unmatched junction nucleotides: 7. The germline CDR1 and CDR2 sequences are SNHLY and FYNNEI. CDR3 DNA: TGTGCCAGCGAGGGGACAGAGGGTGAAAAACTGTTTTTT. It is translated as CASEGTEGEKLFF.

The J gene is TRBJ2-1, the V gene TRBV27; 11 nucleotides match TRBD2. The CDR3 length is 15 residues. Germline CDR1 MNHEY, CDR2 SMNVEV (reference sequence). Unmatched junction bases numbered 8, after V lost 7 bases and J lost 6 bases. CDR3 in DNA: TGTGCCAGCACCATCCTAGCGGGAGGTGTCAATGAGCAGTTCTTC. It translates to CASTILAGGVNEQFF.

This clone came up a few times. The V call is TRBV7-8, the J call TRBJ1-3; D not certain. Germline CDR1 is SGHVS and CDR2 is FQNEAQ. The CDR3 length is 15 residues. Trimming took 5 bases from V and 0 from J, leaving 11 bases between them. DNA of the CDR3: TGTGCCAGCAGCCCCGTCCTCGGCTCTGGAAACACCATATATTTT. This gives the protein CASSPVLGSGNTIYF.